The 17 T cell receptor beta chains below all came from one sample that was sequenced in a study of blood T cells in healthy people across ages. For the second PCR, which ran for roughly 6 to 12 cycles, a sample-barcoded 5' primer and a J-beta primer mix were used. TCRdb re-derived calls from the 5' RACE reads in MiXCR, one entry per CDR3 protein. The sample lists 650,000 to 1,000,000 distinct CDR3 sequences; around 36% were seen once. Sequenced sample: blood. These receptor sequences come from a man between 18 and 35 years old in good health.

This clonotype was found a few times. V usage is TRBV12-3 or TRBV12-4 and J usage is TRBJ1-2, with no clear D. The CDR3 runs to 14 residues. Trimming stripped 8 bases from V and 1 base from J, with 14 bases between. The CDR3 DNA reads TGTGCCAGCGTCCAGAGCGGCAGTAACTATGGCTACACCTTC. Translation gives CASVQSGSNYGYTF.

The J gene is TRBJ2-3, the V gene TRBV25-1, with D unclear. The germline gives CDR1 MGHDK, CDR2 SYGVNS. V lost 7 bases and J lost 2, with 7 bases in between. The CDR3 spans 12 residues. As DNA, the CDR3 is TGTGCCAGCAAATACACCACAGATACGCAGTATTTT. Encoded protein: CASKYTTDTQYF.

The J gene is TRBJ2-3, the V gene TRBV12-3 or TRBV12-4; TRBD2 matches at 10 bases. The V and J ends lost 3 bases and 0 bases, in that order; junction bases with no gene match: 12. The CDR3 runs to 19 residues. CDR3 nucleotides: TGTGCCAGCAGTTTTCGGCTAGGTAGCGGGGGGACTAGCACAGATACGCAGTATTTT. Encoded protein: CASSFRLGSGGTSTDTQYF.

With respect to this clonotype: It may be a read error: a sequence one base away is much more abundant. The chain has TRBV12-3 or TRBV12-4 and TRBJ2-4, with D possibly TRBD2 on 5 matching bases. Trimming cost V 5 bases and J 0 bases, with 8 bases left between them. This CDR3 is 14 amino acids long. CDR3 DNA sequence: TGTGCCAGCAGTGGGAGTCTAGCCAAAAACATTCAGTACTTC. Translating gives CASSGSLAKNIQYF.

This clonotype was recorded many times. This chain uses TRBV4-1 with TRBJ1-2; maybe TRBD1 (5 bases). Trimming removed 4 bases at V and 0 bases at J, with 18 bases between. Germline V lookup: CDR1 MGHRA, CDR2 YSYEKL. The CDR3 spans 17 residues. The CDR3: CASSLKVVGPANYGYTF. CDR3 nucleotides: TGCGCCAGCAGCCTAAAGGTGGTGGGACCAGCTAACTATGGCTACACCTTC.

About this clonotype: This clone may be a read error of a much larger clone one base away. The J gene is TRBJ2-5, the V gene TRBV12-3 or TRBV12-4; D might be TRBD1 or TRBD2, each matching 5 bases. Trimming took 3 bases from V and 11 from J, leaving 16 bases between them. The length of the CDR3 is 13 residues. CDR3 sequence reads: CASSFGTKNEQYF. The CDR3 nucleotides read TGTGCCAGCAGTTTTGGGACGAAAAATGAGCAGTACTTC.

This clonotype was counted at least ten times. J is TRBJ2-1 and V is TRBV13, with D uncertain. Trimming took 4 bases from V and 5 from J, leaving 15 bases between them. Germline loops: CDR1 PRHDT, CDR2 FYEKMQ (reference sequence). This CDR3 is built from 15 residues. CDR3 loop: CASSSSLASDNEQFF. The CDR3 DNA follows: TGTGCCAGCAGCTCCTCCTTAGCCAGTGACAATGAGCAGTTCTTC.

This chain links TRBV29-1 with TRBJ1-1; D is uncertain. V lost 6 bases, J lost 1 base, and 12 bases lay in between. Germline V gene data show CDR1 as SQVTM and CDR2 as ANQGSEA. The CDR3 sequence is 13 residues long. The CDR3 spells CSVGQVWNTEAFF. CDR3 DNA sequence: TGCAGCGTCGGTCAGGTGTGGAACACTGAAGCTTTCTTT. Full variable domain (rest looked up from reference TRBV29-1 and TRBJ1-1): SAVISQKPSRDICQRGTSLTIQCQVDSQVTMMFWYRQQPGQSLTLIATANQGSEATYESGFVIDKFPISRPNLTFSTLTVSNMSPEDSSIYLCSVGQVWNTEAFFGQGTRLTVV.

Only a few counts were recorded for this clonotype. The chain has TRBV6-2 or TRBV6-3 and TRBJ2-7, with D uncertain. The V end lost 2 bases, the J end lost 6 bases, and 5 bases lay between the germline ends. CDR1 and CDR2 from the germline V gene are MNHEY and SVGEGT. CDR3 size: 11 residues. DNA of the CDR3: TGTGCCAGCAGTTACCCCTCCGAGCAGTACTTC. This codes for CASSYPSEQYF.

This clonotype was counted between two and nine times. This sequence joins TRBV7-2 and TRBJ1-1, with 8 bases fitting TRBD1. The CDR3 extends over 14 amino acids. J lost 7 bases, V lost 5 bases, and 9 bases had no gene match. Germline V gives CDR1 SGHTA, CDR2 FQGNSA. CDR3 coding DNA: TGTGCCAGCAGCCCTCGGACAGGGTCGATTGAAGCTTTCTTT. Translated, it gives CASSPRTGSIEAFF.

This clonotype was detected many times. Here the CDR3 DNA reads TGCGCCAGCAGCCAAGAATTCGGCTCTGGGGCCAACGTCCTGACTTTC. Protein: CASSQEFGSGANVLTF. J is TRBJ2-6 and V is TRBV4-3; no firm D call. V shed 0 bases and J shed 0 bases, with 6 bases lying between them. CDR3 size: 16 residues. Per the germline V gene, CDR1 is LGHNA and CDR2 is YSLEER.

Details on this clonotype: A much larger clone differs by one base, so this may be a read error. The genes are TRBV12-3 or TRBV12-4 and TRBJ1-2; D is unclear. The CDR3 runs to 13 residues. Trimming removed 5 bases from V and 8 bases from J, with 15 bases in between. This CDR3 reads CASSGDTSGGYTF. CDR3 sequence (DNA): TGTGCCAGCAGTGGAGACACTTCTGGCGGCTACACCTTC.

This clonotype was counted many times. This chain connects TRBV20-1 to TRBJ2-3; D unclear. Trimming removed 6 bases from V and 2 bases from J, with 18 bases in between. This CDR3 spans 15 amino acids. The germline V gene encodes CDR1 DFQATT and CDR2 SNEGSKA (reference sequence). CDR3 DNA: TGCAGTGCAAACCCCCTAGACACCGACACAGATACGCAGTATTTT. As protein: CSANPLDTDTDTQYF.

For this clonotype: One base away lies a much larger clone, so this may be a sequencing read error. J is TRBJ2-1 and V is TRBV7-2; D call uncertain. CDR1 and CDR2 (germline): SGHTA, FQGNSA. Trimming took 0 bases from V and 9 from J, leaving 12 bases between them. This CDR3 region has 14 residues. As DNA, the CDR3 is TGTGCCAGCAGCTTAGCGGCCAGGACCAGTGAGCAGTTCTTC. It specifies CASSLAARTSEQFF.

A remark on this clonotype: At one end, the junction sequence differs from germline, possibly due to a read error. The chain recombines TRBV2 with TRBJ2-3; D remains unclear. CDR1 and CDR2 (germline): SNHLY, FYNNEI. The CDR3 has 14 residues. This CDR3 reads CASREGSSTDTQYF. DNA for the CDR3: TGTGCCAGCAGGGAAGGATCTAGCACAGATACGCAGTATTTT.

The CDR3 here is CSVRTSGKGFSYNEQFF. Written as DNA, the CDR3 is TGCAGCGTTCGAACTAGCGGGAAGGGATTCTCCTACAATGAGCAGTTCTTC. V and J are TRBV29-1 and TRBJ2-1; 10 bases align to TRBD2. The length of the CDR3 is 17 residues. The trim removed 5 bases at V and 0 bases at J, leaving 10 bases unmatched. CDR1 is SQVTM, CDR2 ANQGSEA, per germline.

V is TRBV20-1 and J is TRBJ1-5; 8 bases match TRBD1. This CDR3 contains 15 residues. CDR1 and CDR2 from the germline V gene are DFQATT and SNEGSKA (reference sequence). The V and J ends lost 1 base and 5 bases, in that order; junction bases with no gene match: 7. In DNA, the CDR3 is TGCAGTGCTAGAGCGCCGGGACAGGATTATCAGCCCCAGCATTTT. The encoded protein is CSARAPGQDYQPQHF.